This TCR beta chain was captured in a study of read filtering for tumor transcriptome and immune sequencing. This library used 300 to 450 ng RNA and molecular barcoded adaptors spanning alpha/delta and beta/gamma chains. TCRdb used MiXCR to reprocess the reads, holding one entry per CDR3 protein. The table lists around 140,000 distinct CDR3 sequences, around 13% of them singletons. The table lists this clonotype with many counts. The junction had 11 bases not matched to a gene; V was cut back by 4 bases and J by 7 bases. The CDR3 covers 14 residues. Per germline, CDR1 DFQATT and CDR2 SNEGSKA (reference sequence). Bone marrow was sampled from every patient at the time of active disease.

The sample was a population of CD138-negative cells sorted from bone marrow. This chain links TRBV20-1 with TRBJ2-5, with TRBD2 identical over 8 bases. This receptor was taken from a donor aged 40 or older with multiple myeloma. Here the CDR3 reads CSATPAGGGGTQYF. In DNA form, the CDR3 reads TGCAGTGCTACACCCGCGGGAGGCGGCGGGACCCAGTACTTC.